Shown below are 5 T cell receptor beta chains from a single sample sequenced in a study of blood T cell repertoires in COVID-19. The data were produced by immunoSEQ multiplex PCR, yet TCRdb's version contains in-frame clones alone and is incomplete. The sample gives approximately 480,000 clones, around 90% of which show up once; under 0.75% is in the top ten. Material: PBMCs or T cells enriched from blood (not recorded which). Receptors originate from a woman aged 18-29 years who had recovered from COVID-19.

The gene calls are TRBV11-2 and TRBJ2-1, with 14 bases that match TRBD2. Per the germline V gene, CDR1 is SGHAT and CDR2 is FQNNGV. This CDR3 contains 14 residues. The V gene end was trimmed by 6 bases and the J gene end by 7 bases; junction bases not matched to a gene: 2. As DNA, the CDR3 is TGTGCCAGCAGACGACTAGCGGGGGGGAATGAGCAGTTCTTC. It is translated as CASRRLAGGNEQFF.

The rearrangement joins TRBV7-6 to TRBJ1-5; 7 nucleotides align to TRBD1. V was pared by 5 bases and J by 0 bases, with 7 bases of the junction left unmatched. The CDR3 length is 16 residues. Germline assignment: CDR1 SGHVS and CDR2 FNYEAQ. DNA of the CDR3: TGTGCCAGCAGCCAGGGACAGACTAATAGCAATCAGCCCCAGCATTTT. Encoded protein: CASSQGQTNSNQPQHF.

The genes are TRBV6-5 and TRBJ1-1; the match to TRBD1 covers 8 bases. J was trimmed by 1 base and V by 6 bases; bases with no gene match: 7. The germline CDR1 and CDR2 sequences are MNHEY and SVGAGI. CDR3 length equals 15 residues. DNA of the CDR3: TGTGCCAGCAGCGACCCCGGACAGGGGAACACTGAAGCTTTCTTT. Its protein product is CASSDPGQGNTEAFF.

The chain is built from TRBV5-1 and TRBJ1-1; TRBD1 matches 7 bases. Trimming at V came to 4 bases and at J to 3 bases, leaving 9 bases not matched to a gene. This CDR3 has 15 amino acids. The germline gives CDR1 SGHRS, CDR2 YFSETQ. The CDR3 reads CASSPYGTVDTEAFF. CDR3 DNA: TGCGCCAGCAGCCCCTATGGGACAGTCGACACTGAAGCTTTCTTT. The full variable domain, with the rest looked up from reference TRBV5-1 and TRBJ1-1, is KAGVTQTPRYLIKTRGQQVTLSCSPISGHRSVSWYQQTPGQGLQFLFEYFSETQRNKGNFPGRFSGRQFSNSRSEMNVSTLELGDSALYLCASSPYGTVDTEAFFGQGTRLTVV.

This clone has more than one count but fewer than ten. The genes are TRBV27 and TRBJ1-6; 7 nucleotides match TRBD1. Germline-derived CDR1 and CDR2 are MNHEY and SMNVEV (reference sequence). The CDR3 spans 16 residues. V was pared by 3 bases and J by 9 bases, with 11 bases of the junction left unmatched. CDR3 protein: CASSFYRGNEGSPLHF. The CDR3 region has the DNA TGTGCCAGCAGTTTCTACAGGGGTAACGAAGGTTCACCCCTCCACTTT.